These 32 T cell receptor beta chains originate from one sample sequenced in a study of blood T cell repertoires in COVID-19. Data came from immunoSEQ multiplex PCR; TCRdb stores just in-frame clones and leaves some out. This table has about 390,000 clones, more than 70% appearing once. Source material: peripheral blood. Receptors originate from a woman aged 60-75 years with COVID-19, enrolled during active disease.

This clone turned up a few times. The chain carries TRBV5-1 and TRBJ1-5; the D is unclear. Looked up from germline, CDR1 is SGHRS and CDR2 is YFSETQ. V lost 0 bases to trimming and J lost 3 bases, with 10 bases between them. The CDR3 covers 15 residues. The DNA of the CDR3 is TGCGCCAGCAGCTTGGGCACAAACCCCAATCAGCCCCAGCATTTT. It yields the protein CASSLGTNPNQPQHF.

This chain uses TRBV5-1 with TRBJ1-3; D remains ambiguous. Germline V gene data show CDR1 as SGHRS and CDR2 as YFSETQ. V lost 1 base and J 3 bases, leaving 14 bases between the germline ends. The CDR3 has 16 amino acids. The DNA for the CDR3 is TGCGCCAGCAGCTTGCAGACTGGAACCGTTGGAAACACCATATATTTT. Protein product: CASSLQTGTVGNTIYF.

The gene calls are TRBV6-5 and TRBJ2-1; no definite D call. The CDR3 runs 14 residues. V was trimmed by 0 bases and J by 7 bases, leaving 10 bases between them. Germline V lookup: CDR1 MNHEY, CDR2 SVGAGI. The CDR3 sequence: CASSYSSGTNEQFF. CDR3 DNA: TGTGCCAGCAGTTACTCGTCGGGTACTAATGAGCAGTTCTTC.

The rearrangement joins TRBV29-1 to TRBJ1-2; the D is unclear. Per the germline V gene, CDR1 is SQVTM and CDR2 is ANQGSEA. V lost 4 bases and J 5 bases, leaving 11 bases between the germline ends. The CDR3 runs to 12 residues. CDR3 nucleotides: TGCAGCGTTGTCAGGCCGAAATATGGCTACACCTTC. Protein product: CSVVRPKYGYTF.

This clone was picked up one time. The chain links TRBV30 to TRBJ1-1; no clear D gene. Germline V lookup: CDR1 GTSNPN, CDR2 SVGIG (reference sequence). The CDR3 has 11 amino acids. V was shortened by 4 bases and J by 2 bases, with 5 bases between the two germline ends. The DNA for the CDR3 is TGTGCCTGGAACAGCAACACTGAAGCTTTCTTT. This codes for CAWNSNTEAFF. Using reference TRBV30 and TRBJ1-1 for the parts outside the CDR3, the full variable domain is SQTIHQWPATLVQPVGSPLSLECTVEGTSNPNLYWYRQAAGRGLQLLFYSVGIGQISSEVPQNLSASRPQDRQFILSSKKLLLSDSGFYLCAWNSNTEAFFGQGTRLTVV.

This clone was counted a single time. The chain has TRBV27 and TRBJ2-2; TRBD2 matches at 10 bases. Germline CDR1 is MNHEY and CDR2 is SMNVEV (reference sequence). Germline trimming cut 4 bases from V and 8 bases from J; bases unmatched to any gene: 10. The CDR3 is 16 amino acids. The CDR3 loop is CASSYPSGGARGELFF. In DNA, the CDR3 is TGTGCCAGCAGTTACCCGAGCGGGGGGGCCCGTGGGGAGCTGTTTTTT.

The chain combines TRBV7-9 with TRBJ2-7; TRBD1 aligns across 8 bases. This CDR3 has 14 residues. Germline trimming cut 11 bases from V and 2 bases from J; bases unmatched to any gene: 11. Germline V CDR1 and CDR2: SEHNR, FQNEAQ (reference sequence). The CDR3 here is CAHSQDREPYEQYF. The CDR3 DNA sequence: TGTGCCCATAGCCAGGACAGGGAGCCCTACGAGCAGTACTTC.

The J gene is TRBJ1-1, the V gene TRBV18; weak D call: TRBD1 (5 bases). V was clipped by 2 bases and J by 1 base, with 11 bases between them. The CDR3 sequence is 15 residues long. Per the germline V gene, CDR1 is KGHSH and CDR2 is LQKENI. The CDR3 region has the DNA TGTGCCAGCTCACCAACCCTGGGGGGGAACACTGAAGCTTTCTTT. Its translation: CASSPTLGGNTEAFF.

The chain recombines TRBV4-1 with TRBJ1-6; possibly TRBD1 for D (6 bases). There are 17 residues in the CDR3. The V end lost 1 base, the J end lost 4 bases, and 14 bases lay between the germline ends. The germline V gene has CDR1 MGHRA and CDR2 YSYEKL. The CDR3 loop reads CASSQGTDLGYNSPLHF. CDR3 nucleotides: TGCGCCAGCAGCCAAGGGACAGACTTGGGGTATAATTCACCCCTCCACTTT.

The rearrangement links TRBV7-3 to TRBJ2-2; D ambiguous. The CDR3 length is 14 residues. Germline V gene sequence: CDR1 SGHTA, CDR2 FQGTGA. The V gene lost 0 bases and the J gene lost 6 bases, with 8 bases spanning the gap. CDR3 protein: CASSLTLGSGELFF. As DNA, the CDR3 is TGTGCCAGCAGCTTAACTCTAGGCTCCGGGGAGCTGTTTTTT.

J is TRBJ1-2 and V is TRBV3-1 (or the pseudogene TRBV3-2), with a possible D match to TRBD1 (5 bases). V gave up 2 bases and J gave up 7 bases, with 14 bases separating them. Germline V gives CDR1 LGHDT, CDR2 YNNKEL (reference sequence). The CDR3 is 14 amino acids. As DNA, the CDR3 is TGTGCCAGCAGCCAATGGGACTGGAGCGGTGGCTACACCTTC. Amino acids: CASSQWDWSGGYTF.

The rearrangement joins TRBV9 to TRBJ1-5; 7 bases map to TRBD1. The CDR3 has 14 amino acids. The germline V gene encodes CDR1 SGDLS and CDR2 YYNGEE. The junction had 5 bases not matched to a gene; V was cut back by 4 bases and J by 4 bases. The CDR3 DNA reads as TGTGCCAGCAGCTCGACAGGGCTTAATCAGCCCCAGCATTTT. The encoded protein is CASSSTGLNQPQHF.

This chain connects TRBV4-1 to TRBJ1-2; TRBD1 matches 7 bases. Germline V lookup: CDR1 MGHRA, CDR2 YSYEKL. V dropped 3 bases and J dropped 4; count of bases not matched to a gene: 8. This CDR3 spans 15 amino acids. The CDR3 spells CASSHPGQARYGYTF. CDR3 bases: TGCGCCAGCAGCCACCCTGGACAGGCACGCTATGGCTACACCTTC.

The J gene is TRBJ2-2, the V gene TRBV2; no clear D. V lost 5 bases to trimming and J lost 4 bases, with 8 bases between them. The CDR3 loop spans 13 amino acids. Germline V gene lookup returns CDR1 SNHLY and CDR2 FYNNEI. The CDR3 sequence is CASSQYFTGELFF. In nucleotides, the CDR3 is TGTGCCAGCAGTCAGTATTTCACCGGGGAGCTGTTTTTT.

The chain combines TRBV4-1 with TRBJ1-4; 8 bases align to TRBD1. After removal of 1 base from V and 8 bases from J, the junction contained 9 bases not matched to a gene. Per the germline V gene, CDR1 is MGHRA and CDR2 is YSYEKL. This CDR3 contains 16 residues. The DNA of the CDR3 is TGCGCCAGCAGCCAAGCAAGGGACAGGTTGGAAGAAAAACTGTTTTTT. Amino acid sequence: CASSQARDRLEEKLFF.

The chain carries TRBV6-6 and TRBJ1-1, with D perhaps TRBD1 (6 bases). Deletions cut 0 bases from V and 7 bases from J, with 12 bases between. CDR3 length equals 14 residues. In germline, CDR1 is MNHNY, CDR2 SVGAGI (reference sequence). In DNA form, the CDR3 reads TGTGCCAGCAGTTACTCGAGGGGGAAGGATGAAGCTTTCTTT. This encodes CASSYSRGKDEAFF.

The CDR3 spells CASSSQGAMTYEQYF. The DNA of the CDR3 is TGTGCCAGCTCATCACAGGGGGCAATGACCTACGAGCAGTACTTC. The chain couples TRBV18 to TRBJ2-7; 9 bases match TRBD1. The CDR3 spans 15 residues. V lost 5 bases and J lost 2; bases outside the gene matches: 7. Germline CDR1 KGHSH, CDR2 LQKENI.

V usage is TRBV18 and J usage is TRBJ1-1, with a possible D match to TRBD1 (5 bases). The length of the CDR3 is 15 residues. Trimming shortened V by 6 bases and J by 6 bases, and 20 bases separated the two germline ends. Per germline, CDR1 KGHSH and CDR2 LQKENI. CDR3 region: CASSPTITGKAEAFF. Written as DNA, the CDR3 is TGTGCCAGCTCGCCTACTATAACAGGAAAGGCTGAAGCTTTCTTT.

This clone was observed once. The chain employs TRBV18 and TRBJ1-1, with D hard to call. Trimming took off 6 bases at V and 3 bases at J, with 11 bases between the two ends. Germline CDR1 is KGHSH and CDR2 is LQKENI. This CDR3 is 13 amino acids long. The CDR3, as DNA: TGTGCCAGCTCCCAAAACGGGGACACTGAAGCTTTCTTT. This gives the protein CASSQNGDTEAFF.

The chain carries TRBV19 and TRBJ1-2; D is perhaps TRBD1 (5 bases). This CDR3 spans 13 amino acids. Trimming stripped 5 bases from V and 7 bases from J, with 14 bases between. CDR1 is LNHDA and CDR2 is SQIVND in the germline V gene (reference sequence). The CDR3 reads CASSPGGFGGYTF. In DNA, the CDR3 is TGTGCCAGTAGTCCCGGGGGGTTCGGTGGCTACACCTTC.

The chain links TRBV27 to TRBJ1-2, with 8 bases identical to TRBD1. Germline V gene data show CDR1 as MNHEY and CDR2 as SMNVEV (reference sequence). This CDR3 spans 15 amino acids. The V and J ends lost 4 bases and 8 bases, in that order; junction bases with no gene match: 12. The CDR3: CASSSPYRGARGYTF. In DNA form, the CDR3 reads TGTGCCAGCAGTTCCCCCTACAGGGGGGCGCGCGGCTACACCTTC.

In this sample, this clone turned up once. The chain links TRBV6-1 to TRBJ1-3; D might be TRBD1 (5 bases). The CDR3 loop spans 15 amino acids. The germline CDR1 and CDR2 sequences are MNHNS and SASEGT. Trimming took 5 bases from V and 4 from J, leaving 15 bases between them. The CDR3 DNA reads TGTGCCAGCAGTCGCAGGGAATCGGAGGGAAACACCATATATTTT. This translates into CASSRRESEGNTIYF.

In this sample, this clone turned up once. CDR3: CASSPPVLAETQYF. In DNA, the CDR3 is TGTGCCAGCTCACCACCCGTTCTAGCGGAGACCCAGTACTTC. The chain is built from TRBV18 and TRBJ2-5; TRBD2 might be the D (6 bases). CDR1 is KGHSH, CDR2 LQKENI, per germline. CDR3 size: 14 residues. V gave up 0 bases and J gave up 5 bases, with 10 bases separating them.

The rearrangement joins TRBV19 to TRBJ1-2; 11 bases are a match to TRBD1. Germline V gene sequence: CDR1 LNHDA, CDR2 SQIVND (reference sequence). V was pared by 7 bases and J by 5 bases, with 9 bases of the junction left unmatched. This CDR3 is built from 15 residues. The CDR3 reads CASNPTGQGEYGYTF. CDR3 bases: TGTGCCAGTAACCCCACGGGACAGGGGGAATATGGCTACACCTTC.

This chain joins TRBV10-3 and TRBJ2-1; D call uncertain. The CDR3 has 16 amino acids. Germline V CDR1 and CDR2: ENHRY, SYGVKD. Trimming left V 8 bases short and J 7 bases short, with 24 bases between. CDR3 nucleotides: TGTGCCATCCTTGCTACCGGAAACCTAGACGTAAATGAGCAGTTCTTC. It is translated as CAILATGNLDVNEQFF.

This chain joins TRBV4-2 and TRBJ1-4, with 8 bases that match TRBD1. The V gene's germline CDR1 is LGHNA and CDR2 YNFKEQ. Germline trimming cut 1 base from V and 8 bases from J; bases unmatched to any gene: 6. CDR3 size: 15 residues. The CDR3 here is CASSQGQGANEKLFF. DNA of the CDR3: TGTGCCAGCAGCCAAGGCCAGGGGGCGAACGAAAAACTGTTTTTT.

The chain recombines TRBV18 with TRBJ1-4; 10 positions match TRBD1. The CDR3 spans 15 residues. The V and J ends lost 4 bases and 7 bases, in that order; junction bases with no gene match: 6. Germline V gives CDR1 KGHSH, CDR2 LQKENI. CDR3 in amino acids: CASSRATGGSEKLFF. The CDR3 DNA follows: TGTGCCAGCTCACGAGCGACAGGGGGCAGTGAAAAACTGTTTTTT.

The chain combines TRBV6-1 with TRBJ1-5; D is ambiguous. V lost 2 bases, J lost 7 bases, and 15 bases lay in between. The CDR3 extends over 15 amino acids. Germline V gene lookup returns CDR1 MNHNS and CDR2 SASEGT. CDR3 in DNA: TGTGCCAGCAGTGAAAACCAGTTATTCTCCCAGCCCCAGCATTTT. Its protein is CASSENQLFSQPQHF.

V is TRBV7-9 and J is TRBJ2-7; the D gene is possibly TRBD1 (5 bases). V was shortened by 5 bases and J by 2 bases, with 10 bases between the two germline ends. Per the germline V gene, CDR1 is SEHNR and CDR2 is FQNEAQ (reference sequence). The CDR3 contains 13 residues. This chain's CDR3 is CASSPRRAYEQYF. As DNA, the CDR3 is TGTGCCAGCAGCCCCCGCAGGGCCTACGAGCAGTACTTC.

V is TRBV2 and J is TRBJ1-2, with 8 bases that match TRBD1. V trimming: 5 bases; J trimming: 4 bases; junction bases outside the gene matches: 6. Germline lookup yields CDR1 SNHLY and CDR2 FYNNEI. The CDR3 is 14 amino acids. DNA of the CDR3: TGTGCCAGCAGTCTTGGACAGGGCGCCTATGGCTACACCTTC. Translation gives CASSLGQGAYGYTF.

This clone was counted only a few times. This chain connects TRBV6-5 to TRBJ1-6; D gene ambiguous. The CDR3 runs 11 residues. V lost 6 bases and J lost 14, with 11 bases in between. The germline CDR1 and CDR2 sequences are MNHEY and SVGAGI. The CDR3 is CASSHSLALHF. In DNA form, the CDR3 reads TGTGCCAGCAGCCACTCCCTGGCCCTCCACTTT.

In this sample, this clone turned up a few times. The chain carries TRBV25-1 and TRBJ2-4; 7 bases match TRBD1. V lost 3 bases to trimming and J lost 6 bases; unmatched junction nucleotides: 5. Germline V gene sequence: CDR1 MGHDK, CDR2 SYGVNS. The CDR3 sequence is 14 residues long. CDR3 in amino acids: CASSDLTGRNIQYF. CDR3 DNA: TGTGCCAGCAGTGATCTGACAGGGAGAAACATTCAGTACTTC.